This TCR beta chain was captured by sequencing in a study of OX40 agonist ivuxolimab in advanced cancers. The overall study: Ivuxolimab doses were 0.01, 0.1, 0.3, 1.5, 3 or 10 mg/kg every 2 weeks. Treatment received earlier with anti-PD-1, anti-PD-L1 or anti-CTLA-4 agents was allowed, and around 40% had some.

Here immunoSEQ multiplex PCR was the method, and the copy in TCRdb shows in-frame clones only, minus some. This table has some 51,000 clones, approximately 90% appearing once. CDR1 and CDR2 from the germline V gene are LGHNA and YSLEER. V shed 0 bases and J 6 bases; nucleotides not matched to a gene: 8. The length of the CDR3 is 15 residues. The chain employs TRBV4-3 and TRBJ2-7; 7 nucleotides align to TRBD1. Sample: CD4+ or CD8+ T cells sorted from blood, taken in a trial of the OX40 agonist ivuxolimab. The sequence came from an adult with an advanced solid tumor such as melanoma, head and neck, liver or kidney cancer. This chain's CDR3 is CASSQDTYRGREQYF. The CDR3 bases are TGCGCCAGCAGCCAAGATACTTACAGGGGACGCGAGCAGTACTTC.